The 20 T cell receptor beta chains below were found in one sample sequenced in a study of OX40 agonist ivuxolimab in advanced cancers. Generated by immunoSEQ multiplex PCR, the TCRdb table keeps only in-frame clones and is missing some. The table records tens of thousands of clones, around 84% of them present only once. Material: CD4+ or CD8+ T cells sorted from blood, obtained in a trial of the OX40 agonist ivuxolimab. These receptors were collected from an adult with an advanced solid tumor such as melanoma, head and neck, liver or kidney cancer.

The rearrangement joins TRBV28 to TRBJ1-5; D gene uncertain. V was clipped by 3 bases and J by 6 bases, with 9 bases between them. Germline V gene data show CDR1 as MDHEN and CDR2 as SYDVKM. This CDR3 has 13 amino acids. CDR3 residues: CASSFRAGQPQHF. CDR3 sequence (DNA): TGTGCCAGCAGTTTTCGGGCGGGTCAGCCCCAGCATTTT.

This clone appeared a single time. The chain links TRBV9 to TRBJ2-7, with TRBD2 identical over 9 bases. V lost 6 bases to trimming and J lost 2 bases; unmatched junction nucleotides: 18. The germline V gene encodes CDR1 SGDLS and CDR2 YYNGEE. The CDR3 spans 18 residues. CDR3 in amino acids: CASTRRKRRASGAYEQYF. DNA of the CDR3: TGTGCCAGCACCCGTAGAAAGCGAAGGGCTAGCGGGGCCTACGAGCAGTACTTC. The full variable domain, rest sourced from reference TRBV9 and TRBJ2-7, is DSGVTQTPKHLITATGQRVTLRCSPRSGDLSVYWYQQSLDQGLQFLIQYYNGEERAKGNILERFSAQQFPDLHSELNLSSLELGDSALYFCASTRRKRRASGAYEQYFGPGTRLTVT.

The gene calls are TRBV11-2 and TRBJ2-7; D is possibly TRBD1 or TRBD2 (5 bases each). In germline, CDR1 is SGHAT, CDR2 FQNNGV. Trimming removed 1 base at V and 2 bases at J, with 15 bases between. The CDR3 consists of 16 residues. CDR3 sequence (DNA): TGTGCCAGCAGCTTAGTGCCCGGGACGGAACCCTACGAGCAGTACTTC. Translated, it gives CASSLVPGTEPYEQYF.

Of note for this clone: The same CDR3 arises from other DNA sequences in this sample as well. The chain employs TRBV9 and TRBJ1-1; D call uncertain. The germline V gene encodes CDR1 SGDLS and CDR2 YYNGEE. Trimming removed 0 bases from V and 2 bases from J, with 5 bases in between. This CDR3 has 13 residues. CDR3: CASSVGRNTEAFF. CDR3 nucleotide sequence: TGTGCCAGCAGCGTAGGCCGAAACACTGAAGCTTTCTTT.

The chain combines TRBV4-2 with TRBJ1-2; D is perhaps TRBD1 (6 bases). From germline, CDR1 is LGHNA and CDR2 YNFKEQ. V dropped 5 bases and J dropped 2 bases, with 15 bases sitting between them. CDR3 length equals 15 residues. DNA of the CDR3: TGTGCCAGCAGCTTGGCCTTTACAGGGAACTATGGCTACACCTTC. Translating gives CASSLAFTGNYGYTF.

About this clone: This specimen includes other DNA sequences encoding the same CDR3. V gene TRBV5-1 combines with J gene TRBJ2-1; 8 bases line up with TRBD2. J lost 2 bases, V lost 1 base, and 2 bases had no gene match. Per germline, CDR1 SGHRS and CDR2 YFSETQ. This CDR3 is 15 amino acids long. The CDR3 nucleotides are TGCGCCAGCAGCTTGACTAGCGGCACCTACAATGAGCAGTTCTTC. Protein sequence: CASSLTSGTYNEQFF. The complete variable domain, with remaining parts taken from reference TRBV5-1 and TRBJ2-1, reads KAGVTQTPRYLIKTRGQQVTLSCSPISGHRSVSWYQQTPGQGLQFLFEYFSETQRNKGNFPGRFSGRQFSNSRSEMNVSTLELGDSALYLCASSLTSGTYNEQFFGPGTRLTVL.

This chain links TRBV11-1 with TRBJ2-7; D call uncertain. V was trimmed by 2 bases and J by 4 bases, leaving 9 bases between them. CDR1 and CDR2 from the germline V gene are SGHAT and FQDESV (reference sequence). The CDR3 covers 13 residues. The CDR3, as DNA: TGTGCCAGCAGCTTAAACGCCTGGTACGAGCAGTACTTC. Translation: CASSLNAWYEQYF.

This chain joins TRBV2 and TRBJ2-3; D possibly corresponds to TRBD2 (6 bases). Germline V gives CDR1 SNHLY, CDR2 FYNNEI. Deletions cut 3 bases from V and 3 bases from J, with 13 bases between. This CDR3 has 15 residues. The CDR3 DNA reads TGTGCCAGCAGTGATTCGGGGGTAGGGACAGATACGCAGTATTTT. Translation: CASSDSGVGTDTQYF.

The genes are TRBV6-1 and TRBJ2-3, with D hard to call. V gave up 2 bases and J gave up 5 bases, with 17 bases separating them. The germline CDR1 and CDR2 sequences are MNHNS and SASEGT. The CDR3 runs to 16 residues. The CDR3: CASSENDGRSGDTQYF. CDR3 DNA: TGTGCCAGCAGTGAAAATGATGGCAGATCCGGAGATACGCAGTATTTT.

The CDR3 DNA reads TGTGCCAGTAGTAGAAGAGACAGGGATGAGCAGTTCTTC. Its protein product is CASSRRDRDEQFF. This chain joins TRBV19 and TRBJ2-1; 7 positions agree with TRBD1. V lost 4 bases and J lost 8; bases outside the gene matches: 5. The CDR3 loop spans 13 amino acids. Germline CDR1 is LNHDA and CDR2 is SQIVND (reference sequence).

This chain connects TRBV5-1 to TRBJ2-3, with TRBD2 matching 7 bases. CDR1 is SGHRS and CDR2 is YFSETQ in the germline V gene. The CDR3 totals 16 residues. V trimming: 4 bases; J trimming: 0 bases; junction bases outside the gene matches: 8. CDR3 nucleotides: TGCGCCAGCAGCCCCGGACTAGTCACTAGCACAGATACGCAGTATTTT. This sequence encodes CASSPGLVTSTDTQYF.

The CDR3 bases are TGTGCCAGCAGCAGACAGGGGGCCGACACTGAAGCTTTCTTT. Translated: CASSRQGADTEAFF. This sequence joins TRBV21-1 and TRBJ1-1; the table's D call TRBD1 went unverified against the DNA. TRBV21-1 is a listed pseudogene. This CDR3 spans 14 amino acids.

The chain carries TRBV11-2 and TRBJ2-1; D not resolved. CDR1 and CDR2 (germline): SGHAT, FQNNGV. This CDR3 comprises 19 residues. The germline V and J ends were trimmed by 1 base and 0 bases, with 19 bases remaining between them. The CDR3 nucleotides are TGTGCCAGCAGCTTAGGGTCGCAGCCACACACTGGCTCCTACAATGAGCAGTTCTTC. It codes for CASSLGSQPHTGSYNEQFF.

The chain links TRBV7-2 to TRBJ1-2; TRBD1 is a possible D gene (5 bases). V dropped 5 bases and J dropped 1 base, with 14 bases sitting between them. This CDR3 contains 15 residues. Germline values: CDR1 SGHTA, CDR2 FQGNSA. This CDR3 reads CASSLTAGFNYGYTF. The CDR3 region has the DNA TGTGCCAGCAGCCTCACGGCAGGGTTTAACTATGGCTACACCTTC.

V and J are TRBV20-1 and TRBJ2-5; D is ambiguous. The V and J ends lost 2 bases and 2 bases respectively, with 3 bases between them. Germline loops: CDR1 DFQATT, CDR2 SNEGSKA (reference sequence). The length of the CDR3 is 11 residues. The CDR3 loop is CSARQQETQYF. The CDR3 nucleotides are TGCAGTGCTAGACAGCAAGAGACCCAGTACTTC.

The chain combines TRBV18 with TRBJ2-7, with 11 bases aligning to TRBD2. The ends lost 4 bases at V and 6 bases at J; junction bases unmatched: 8. There are 15 residues in the CDR3. Germline V gene lookup returns CDR1 KGHSH and CDR2 LQKENI. CDR3 sequence (DNA): TGTGCCAGCTCACTGGGGACTAGCGGTTCGGGCGAGCAGTACTTC. This encodes CASSLGTSGSGEQYF.

CDR3 in DNA: TGTGCCAGCAGCGACCCGATACAAGCAACTAATGAAAAACTGTTTTTT. As protein: CASSDPIQATNEKLFF. The V and J genes are TRBV2 and TRBJ1-4; D ambiguous. Germline V CDR1 and CDR2: SNHLY, FYNNEI. CDR3 length equals 16 residues. V shed 6 bases and J shed 0 bases, with 14 bases lying between them.

This clone was counted between two and nine times. This chain uses TRBV6-6 with TRBJ2-5; D ambiguous. Germline V lookup: CDR1 MNHNY, CDR2 SVGAGI (reference sequence). Trimming removed 3 bases from V and 5 bases from J, with 10 bases in between. The CDR3 extends over 13 amino acids. CDR3 sequence: CASSYWAGETQYF. The CDR3 nucleotides read TGTGCCAGCAGTTATTGGGCTGGGGAGACCCAGTACTTC.

V gene TRBV7-9 combines with J gene TRBJ1-2; D ambiguous. Trimming took 5 bases from V and 4 from J, leaving 14 bases between them. The CDR3 is 14 amino acids. Germline assignment: CDR1 SEHNR and CDR2 FQNEAQ (reference sequence). CDR3 sequence: CASSRSGGFYGYTF. CDR3 DNA: TGTGCCAGCAGCCGATCGGGAGGCTTCTATGGCTACACCTTC.

This clone was observed a single time. J is TRBJ2-7 and V is TRBV6-1; 9 bases line up with TRBD2. Unmatched junction bases numbered 11, after V lost 6 bases and J lost 5 bases. Germline V gene sequence: CDR1 MNHNS, CDR2 SASEGT. CDR3 length: 15 amino acids. Here the CDR3 reads CASRIAGVVSNEQYF. The CDR3 nucleotides read TGTGCCAGCAGGATAGCGGGAGTAGTTTCCAACGAGCAGTACTTC.